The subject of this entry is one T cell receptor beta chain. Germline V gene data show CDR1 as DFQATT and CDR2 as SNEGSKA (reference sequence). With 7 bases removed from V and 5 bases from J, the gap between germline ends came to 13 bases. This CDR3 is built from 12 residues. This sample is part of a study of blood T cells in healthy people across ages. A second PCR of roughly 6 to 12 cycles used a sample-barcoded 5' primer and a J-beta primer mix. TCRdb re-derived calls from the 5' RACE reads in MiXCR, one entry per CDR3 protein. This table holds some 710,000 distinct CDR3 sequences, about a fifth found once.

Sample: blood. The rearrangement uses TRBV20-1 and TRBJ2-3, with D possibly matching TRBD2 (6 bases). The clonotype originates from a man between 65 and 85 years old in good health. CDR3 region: CSGTSGVDTQYF. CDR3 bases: TGCAGTGGAACCTCGGGGGTAGATACGCAGTATTTT.